Shown below are 20 T cell receptor beta chains from a single sample sequenced in a study of early T cells in non-severe SARS-CoV-2 infection. TCRdb processed the 5' RACE reads anew with MiXCR; each CDR3 protein has one entry. The sample holds more than 35,000 distinct CDR3 sequences, 3.9% seen once. The sequencing sample was made of whole blood. These receptors all stem from an adult who was a healthcare worker with PCR-confirmed SARS-CoV-2 infection or an uninfected control (not recorded which).

The chain carries TRBV15 and TRBJ2-1; tentative D call: TRBD2 (5 bases). CDR1 LNHNV and CDR2 YYDKDF come from the germline V gene (reference sequence). This CDR3 has 16 amino acids. Deletions cut 4 bases from V and 2 bases from J, with 15 bases between. The CDR3 region is CATSIRREGPYNEQFF. CDR3 coding DNA: TGTGCCACCAGCATTCGAAGAGAGGGTCCCTACAATGAGCAGTTCTTC.

There are many counts of this clonotype. This CDR3 is CASSQLPAGVATGELFF. The CDR3 DNA follows: TGTGCCAGCAGTCAACTTCCAGCGGGAGTTGCCACCGGGGAGCTGTTTTTT. This rearrangement joins TRBV6-2 or TRBV6-3 to TRBJ2-2; 8 positions match TRBD2. Germline lookup yields CDR1 MNHEY and CDR2 SVGEGT. The CDR3 is made up of 17 amino acids. With V trimmed by 5 bases and J by 4 bases, 12 bases remained unmatched.

This clonotype was recorded a few times. The chain recombines TRBV25-1 with TRBJ1-1; unclear D gene. CDR1 is MGHDK and CDR2 is SYGVNS in the germline V gene. V shed 6 bases and J shed 3 bases, with 14 bases lying between them. The CDR3 consists of 14 residues. Written as DNA, the CDR3 is TGTGCCAGCAGCAACAAGGTAGGGTACACTGAAGCTTTCTTT. As protein: CASSNKVGYTEAFF.

This chain joins TRBV7-8 and TRBJ2-5, with D possibly matching TRBD1 (5 bases). In germline, CDR1 is SGHVS, CDR2 FQNEAQ. The ends were cut back, 0 bases at V and 7 bases at J, with 18 bases in the middle. The CDR3 is 16 residues long. CDR3 in amino acids: CASSLAEPHRGSTQYF. CDR3 nucleotide sequence: TGTGCCAGCAGCTTAGCGGAACCCCATAGGGGCTCGACCCAGTACTTC. The full variable domain, completed using reference TRBV7-8 and TRBJ2-5, is GAGVSQSPRYKVAKRGQDVALRCDPISGHVSLFWYQQALGQGPEFLTYFQNEAQLDKSGLPSDRFFAERPEGSVSTLKIQRTQQEDSAVYLCASSLAEPHRGSTQYFGPGTRLLVL.

J is TRBJ2-3 and V is TRBV7-2, with no clear D. The germline V gene encodes CDR1 SGHTA and CDR2 FQGNSA. V was pared by 1 base and J by 0 bases, with 8 bases between. The CDR3 runs to 15 residues. The CDR3: CASSLEGVSTDTQYF. CDR3 sequence (DNA): TGTGCCAGCAGCTTAGAGGGTGTAAGCACAGATACGCAGTATTTT.

This clonotype has a count of ten or more. The rearrangement links TRBV5-4 to TRBJ2-1; tentatively, D is TRBD2 (6 bases). Trimming pared 2 bases from V and 8 bases from J, leaving 14 bases between. Germline values: CDR1 SGHNT, CDR2 YYREEE (reference sequence). The CDR3 loop spans 14 amino acids. Here the CDR3 DNA reads TGTGCCAGCAGCTTCCGGGACTTCCCCGATGAGCAGTTCTTC. Translated: CASSFRDFPDEQFF.

This clonotype was found a few times. The chain employs TRBV5-6 and TRBJ2-7, with a tentative D call TRBD2 (5 bases). The V end lost 1 base, the J end lost 3 bases, and 14 bases lay between the germline ends. The CDR3 extends over 15 amino acids. Germline lookup yields CDR1 SGHDT and CDR2 YYEEEE. CDR3 coding DNA: TGTGCCAGCAGCTTGTCGGGGTTAAGTATCTACGAGCAGTACGTC. This codes for CASSLSGLSIYEQYV.

Ten or more counts support this clonotype. This chain links TRBV27 with TRBJ1-2; D might be TRBD1 (5 bases). The germline gives CDR1 MNHEY, CDR2 SMNVEV (reference sequence). Trimming cost V 5 bases and J 0 bases, with 19 bases left between them. The CDR3 consists of 17 residues. The CDR3 here is CASSPFPGGETNYGYTF. CDR3 nucleotides: TGTGCCAGCAGTCCCTTCCCGGGGGGAGAAACTAACTATGGCTACACCTTC.

This clonotype was seen many times. The rearrangement joins TRBV20-1 to TRBJ2-7; the D is unclear. CDR1 is DFQATT and CDR2 is SNEGSKA in the germline V gene (reference sequence). Trimming took off 0 bases at V and 3 bases at J, with 0 bases between the two ends. This CDR3 is built from 10 residues. The CDR3 DNA follows: TGCAGTGCTAGAGACTACGAGCAGTACTTC. It is translated as CSARDYEQYF.

At least ten counts were recorded for this clonotype. This chain joins TRBV29-1 and TRBJ2-1, with 8 bases fitting TRBD1. Germline values: CDR1 SQVTM, CDR2 ANQGSEA. The CDR3 has 13 amino acids. With V trimmed by 3 bases and J by 2 bases, 0 bases remained unmatched. The chain's CDR3 is CSVEDRAYNEQFF. The CDR3 DNA sequence: TGCAGCGTTGAGGACAGGGCCTACAATGAGCAGTTCTTC.

This clonotype was seen many times. CDR3 protein: CAISEDKNIQYF. Written as DNA, the CDR3 is TGTGCCATCAGTGAGGACAAAAACATTCAGTACTTC. The rearrangement joins TRBV10-3 to TRBJ2-4; D ambiguous. The CDR3 covers 12 residues. Germline lookup yields CDR1 ENHRY and CDR2 SYGVKD. V was pared by 2 bases and J by 3 bases, with 2 bases between.

The chain combines TRBV7-9 with TRBJ1-1, with D hard to call. The V gene's germline CDR1 is SEHNR and CDR2 FQNEAQ (reference sequence). V lost 2 bases, J lost 0 bases, and 7 bases lay in between. There are 14 residues in the CDR3. The CDR3, as DNA: TGTGCCAGCAGCTTACGGAGTGTGAACACTGAAGCTTTCTTT. Protein product: CASSLRSVNTEAFF.

The chain recombines TRBV30 with TRBJ2-3; TRBD2 is a possible D gene (6 bases). With 2 bases removed from V and 0 bases from J, the gap between germline ends came to 9 bases. Germline V gene lookup returns CDR1 GTSNPN and CDR2 SVGIG (reference sequence). The CDR3 covers 14 residues. Here the CDR3 DNA reads TGTGCCTGGAGTCCGGGACTGAGCACAGATACGCAGTATTTT. It is translated as CAWSPGLSTDTQYF.

The V and J genes are TRBV19 and TRBJ2-3; tentative D call: TRBD2 (6 bases). CDR3 length equals 13 residues. Trimming left V 9 bases short and J 0 bases short, with 10 bases between. Germline V lookup: CDR1 LNHDA, CDR2 SQIVND (reference sequence). CDR3 DNA sequence: TGTGCCAGCTCAGGGACTAGCACAGATACGCAGTATTTT. Translating gives CASSGTSTDTQYF.

This clonotype has at least ten counts. CDR3 DNA sequence: TGTGCCAGCTCACCACCGGGGACGGTTGAAGCTTTCTTT. This sequence encodes CASSPPGTVEAFF. The chain is built from TRBV18 and TRBJ1-1, with a tentative D call TRBD1 (5 bases). This CDR3 comprises 13 residues. Trimming left V 0 bases short and J 7 bases short, with 9 bases between. The germline V gene has CDR1 KGHSH and CDR2 LQKENI. The whole variable domain, filled in from reference TRBV18 and TRBJ1-1, reads NAGVMQNPRHLVRRRGQEARLRCSPMKGHSHVYWYRQLPEEGLKFMVYLQKENIIDESGMPKERFSAEFPKEGPSILRIQQVVRGDSAAYFCASSPPGTVEAFFGQGTRLTVV.

This clonotype occurred many times. The genes are TRBV10-3 and TRBJ2-3; no firm D call. Deletions cut 10 bases from V and 0 bases from J, with 8 bases between. This CDR3 contains 12 residues. The V gene's germline CDR1 is ENHRY and CDR2 SYGVKD. The CDR3: CATGPSTDTQYF. CDR3 coding DNA: TGTGCCACCGGGCCTAGCACAGATACGCAGTATTTT.

This clonotype has just a few counts. V gene TRBV5-1 combines with J gene TRBJ2-7; D unresolved. Germline V gene sequence: CDR1 SGHRS, CDR2 YFSETQ. The V and J ends lost 0 bases and 2 bases respectively, with 9 bases between them. CDR3 length: 14 amino acids. The CDR3 here is CASSLEGYPYEQYF. In nucleotides, the CDR3 is TGCGCCAGCAGCTTGGAGGGTTACCCCTACGAGCAGTACTTC.

This clonotype appeared many times. This chain joins TRBV4-3 and TRBJ2-7, with TRBD1 matching over 7 bases. The CDR3 has 15 residues. The ends lost 3 bases at V and 1 base at J; junction bases unmatched: 6. Germline CDR1 reads LGHNA; CDR2 reads YSLEER. The CDR3 nucleotides read TGCGCCAGCAGCCAGGACAGGAGTTTATCCTACGAGCAGTACTTC. This sequence encodes CASSQDRSLSYEQYF.

This clonotype has a single count. This may come from a read error, since a much larger clone is one base off. V and J are TRBV7-3 and TRBJ2-1; unclear D gene. CDR3 length: 14 amino acids. Germline CDR1 reads SGHTA; CDR2 reads FQGTGA. In DNA, the CDR3 is TGTGCCAGCAGCCCAGGCAGCTCCTACAATGTGCAGTTCTTC. As protein: CASSPGSSYNVQFF.

This clonotype showed up many times. This rearrangement joins TRBV28 to TRBJ2-7; 8 bases align to TRBD2. CDR3 length equals 21 residues. V was pared by 2 bases and J by 1 base, with 22 bases of the junction left unmatched. CDR1 and CDR2 (germline): MDHEN, SYDVKM. CDR3 protein: CASSLGGFGRALGSGSYEQYF. The CDR3 DNA follows: TGTGCCAGCAGTTTAGGAGGCTTCGGGAGGGCCCTCGGCTCTGGATCCTACGAGCAGTACTTC.